One sample yielded the 9 T cell receptor beta chains listed below, sequenced in a study of T cells in Graves' hyperthyroidism and ophthalmopathy. Amplification of TCR beta CDR3 regions used RNA as the template. The TCR CDR3 first-round RT-PCR relied on the HTBI primer set. TCRdb ran MiXCR on the multiplex PCR reads and lists one entry per CDR3 protein. The table has 300,000 to 500,000 distinct CDR3 sequences, more than 13% seen once. The sequencing input was blood. All receptors come from a man aged 50 to 59 with Graves' ophthalmopathy.

V gene TRBV4-1 combines with J gene TRBJ2-7, with TRBD1 identical over 9 bases. V trimming: 2 bases; J trimming: 4 bases; junction bases outside the gene matches: 6. Germline V gene lookup returns CDR1 MGHRA and CDR2 YSYEKL. CDR3 length: 15 residues. Here the CDR3 DNA reads TGCGCCAGCAGCCAAACCGGGACAGGGACGTACGAGCAGTACTTC. Protein sequence: CASSQTGTGTYEQYF.

This clonotype was counted ten times or more. The chain has TRBV5-1 and TRBJ2-3; 8 bases are a match to TRBD2. Germline V lookup: CDR1 SGHRS, CDR2 YFSETQ. The CDR3 spans 15 residues. J was trimmed by 3 bases and V by 1 base; bases with no gene match: 4. CDR3 sequence: CASSLFGGRTDTQYF. CDR3 DNA: TGCGCCAGCAGCTTGTTCGGCGGGAGGACAGATACGCAGTATTTT.

The chain joins TRBV6-1 to TRBJ1-2; 7 bases match TRBD1. The CDR3 has 15 amino acids. V shed 8 bases, J shed 0 bases, and the junction held 9 bases outside the gene matches. Germline lookup yields CDR1 MNHNS and CDR2 SASEGT. DNA of the CDR3: TGTGCCAGCGCCCCCACAGGGGCCGCTAACTATGGCTACACCTTC. This encodes CASAPTGAANYGYTF.

V usage is TRBV19 and J usage is TRBJ2-2; D ambiguous. Germline V gene lookup returns CDR1 LNHDA and CDR2 SQIVND (reference sequence). V gave up 5 bases and J gave up 0 bases, with 7 bases separating them. The CDR3 sequence is 14 residues long. Here the CDR3 reads CASSVRSNTGELFF. Written as DNA, the CDR3 is TGTGCCAGTAGTGTCCGATCGAACACCGGGGAGCTGTTTTTT.

This clonotype appeared many times. The chain joins TRBV11-2 to TRBJ1-5; the D is unclear. From germline, CDR1 is SGHAT and CDR2 FQNNGV. The CDR3 runs to 14 residues. V lost 4 bases and J 4 bases, leaving 11 bases between the germline ends. In DNA, the CDR3 is TGTGCCAGCAGCTCGGGAGGCCCGAATCAGCCCCAGCATTTT. Translating gives CASSSGGPNQPQHF.

This clonotype was recorded a few times. The junction and the germline gene differ at one end; a read error may be behind it. The chain couples TRBV5-1 to TRBJ2-5; 12 bases fit TRBD2. This CDR3 is 14 amino acids long. CDR1 SGHRS and CDR2 YFSETQ come from the germline V gene. The chain's CDR3 is CASSLGTSGAPSDF. CDR3 nucleotides: TGCGCCAGCAGCTTGGGGACTAGCGGGGCCCCCTCGGACTTC.

The rearrangement joins TRBV20-1 to TRBJ1-1, with D unresolved. Trimming stripped 3 bases from V and 8 bases from J, with 7 bases between. CDR1 DFQATT and CDR2 SNEGSKA come from the germline V gene (reference sequence). The CDR3 spans 10 residues. The DNA for the CDR3 is TGCAGTGCTAGCTGGGAGGAAGCTTTCTTT. It yields the protein CSASWEEAFF.

This clonotype was counted many times. V usage is TRBV6-5 and J usage is TRBJ2-7; 7 nucleotides match TRBD1. Per the germline V gene, CDR1 is MNHEY and CDR2 is SVGAGI. This CDR3 region has 15 residues. V was pared by 1 base and J by 6 bases, with 9 bases of the junction left unmatched. The DNA of the CDR3 is TGTGCCAGCAGTTACTTGCGACAGGGACCCATCGAGCAGTACTTC. It yields the protein CASSYLRQGPIEQYF.

The gene calls are TRBV5-1 and TRBJ2-1; D not certain. Trimming shortened V by 4 bases and J by 7 bases, and 15 bases separated the two germline ends. The CDR3 has 14 amino acids. CDR1 and CDR2 (germline): SGHRS, YFSETQ. The CDR3 sequence is CASSIDTNTNEQFF. CDR3 nucleotide sequence: TGCGCCAGCAGCATAGACACGAACACGAATGAGCAGTTCTTC.